This T cell receptor (beta chain) was sequenced for a study of shared clonotypes between healthy human individuals. About the study: Donors were a couple of women and a few men aged 18 to 49. Each donor's CD8 memory used one plate, CD8 naive two, each CD4 subset three.

It was at deep level that the assay was run. In the source study's methods: Filtering differed since immunoSEQ provided only junctions, with no quality scores. Sequenced by immunoSEQ multiplex PCR; TCRdb stores in-frame clones only, minus some. V and J calls and clone size are copied from that table; D and trimming were computed from the DNA. The sample lists roughly 760,000 clones; under 80% were seen once. This CDR3 region has 15 residues. Germline CDR1 reads LNHDA; CDR2 reads SQIVND (reference sequence). Trimming took off 5 bases at V and 0 bases at J, with 11 bases between the two ends. The sequence was collected from a woman under 40 in good health. The chain recombines TRBV19 with TRBJ1-3; D call uncertain. Sequencing was performed on memory CD4+ T cells sorted from blood. Subset here: CD45RA-negative fraction. CDR3 coding DNA: TGTGCCAGTAGTCCGGACGGACGCTCTGGAAACACCATATATTTT. Protein product: CASSPDGRSGNTIYF.